The rows below give T cell receptor beta chains drawn from one sample of a study of OX40 agonist ivuxolimab in advanced cancers. Profiled with immunoSEQ multiplex PCR; TCRdb holds only in-frame clones, not every one. The table records more than 45,000 clones, about 85% of them present only once. The sample was CD4+ or CD8+ T cells sorted from blood, taken in a trial of the OX40 agonist ivuxolimab. The source is an adult with an advanced solid tumor such as melanoma, head and neck, liver or kidney cancer. Each CDR3 is given with its conserved first and last residue. A D gene is named only where the DNA matches it firmly. Clone size is shown for a subset of rows, as once, few, many or a class of expanded clone.

size	V	J	D	DNA	CDR3
-	TRBV28	TRBJ2-1	TRBD2	TGTGCCAGCAGTACCCCCAGCGGGAGGGCCCAGTTCTTC	CASSTPSGRAQFF
-	TRBV28	TRBJ2-4	-	TGTGCCAGCAGCCCGCCGGGGACCGCCAAAAACATTCAGTACTTC	CASSPPGTAKNIQYF
-	TRBV10-3	TRBJ2-3	-	TGTGCCATCAGTGAAGGTAGCGTAAGCACAGATACGCAGTATTTT	CAISEGSVSTDTQYF
-	TRBV18	TRBJ1-1	TRBD1	TGTGCCAGCTCACCACCATCCGGGACAGGGTTGGGGGCTTTCTTT	CASSPPSGTGLGAFF
-	TRBV5-5	TRBJ1-1	-	TGTGCCAGCAGCTTGGTAACGATGAACACTGAAGCTTTCTTT	CASSLVTMNTEAFF
-	TRBV18	TRBJ2-7	TRBD2	TGTGCCAGCTCCATAGCGGGAGTGGGTGAGCAGTACTTC	CASSIAGVGEQYF
-	TRBV27	TRBJ2-1	TRBD2	TGTGCCAGCAGTTTTGTGGGGGCGGGGGGTGAGCAGTTCTTC	CASSFVGAGGEQFF
-	TRBV6-5	TRBJ2-1	-	TGTGCCACCTCGAGAGGGGCGAGTGAGCAGTTCTTC	CATSRGASEQFF
-	TRBV5-1	TRBJ1-1	-	TGCGCCAGCAGCATGGGACACCTGAACACTGAAGCTTTCTTT	CASSMGHLNTEAFF
few	TRBV11-2	TRBJ2-3	TRBD2	TGTGCCAGCAGCTTGGGACTAGCGGGAGCCACAGATACGCAGTATTTT	CASSLGLAGATDTQYF
once	TRBV6-6	TRBJ1-1	-	TGTGCCAGCAGGGACACGAACACTGAAGCTTTCTTT	CASRDTNTEAFF
-	TRBV6-6	TRBJ1-4	-	TGTGCCAGCACCTACTCCTCGGCAGGTGATAGTGAAAAACTGTTTTTT	CASTYSSAGDSEKLFF
-	TRBV5-4	TRBJ2-3	TRBD2	TGTGCCAGCAACAAAGCGGGAGATCTGAGGGATACGCAGTATTTT	CASNKAGDLRDTQYF
few	TRBV28	TRBJ1-2	-	TGTGCCAGCACGGACACAAGATATGGCTACACCTTC	CASTDTRYGYTF
-	TRBV18	TRBJ2-1	-	TGTGCCAGCTCACCTAGGGACACCTACAATGAGCAGTTCTTC	CASSPRDTYNEQFF
few	TRBV5-1	TRBJ2-3	-	TGCGCCAGCATGGGCCAACTAGGGGGCACAGATACGCAGTATTTT	CASMGQLGGTDTQYF
-	TRBV7-3	TRBJ2-2	TRBD2	TGTGCCAGCAGCCTCCAACCGGGACTAGCGGGAGGGATACTCTCCGGGGAGCTGTTTTTT	CASSLQPGLAGGILSGELFF
-	TRBV5-4	TRBJ2-5	TRBD1	TGTGCCAGCAGCTCGACAGGGGGCAGGGAGACCCAGTACTTC	CASSSTGGRETQYF
-	TRBV7-2	TRBJ2-1	TRBD1	TGTGCCAGCAGCATGGGACAGGGGGCGCTGAATGAGCAGTTCTTC	CASSMGQGALNEQFF
once	TRBV30	TRBJ1-2	-	TGTGCCCGGAATGCGCAGGATAACTATGGCTACACCTTC	CARNAQDNYGYTF
-	TRBV6-6	TRBJ2-1	TRBD2	TGTGCCAGCAGTTCAGGACTAGCGGGATACAATGAGCAGTTCTTC	CASSSGLAGYNEQFF
-	TRBV28	TRBJ1-1	TRBD1	TGTGCCAGCTCCCCGGCAGGGGGAAACACTGAAGCTTTCTTT	CASSPAGGNTEAFF
-	TRBV30	TRBJ2-5	-	TGTGCCTGGAGTGTAAAGGGAGGAGAGACCCAGTACTTC	CAWSVKGGETQYF
-	TRBV2	TRBJ2-5	TRBD1	TGTGCCAGCAGTGAGTCAGGGGGCGCGGAGACCCAGTACTTC	CASSESGGAETQYF
-	TRBV11-3	TRBJ1-1	TRBD1	TGTGCCAGCAGCCCCGCCCCGGACAGGGAAGCTTTCTTT	CASSPAPDREAFF
-	TRBV5-4	TRBJ2-5	TRBD2	TGTGCCAGCAGCCAAAAAGCGGGAGGCGTAGAGACCCAGTACTTC	CASSQKAGGVETQYF
-	TRBV4-1	TRBJ1-2	-	TGCGCCAGCAGCCAAGGTGTCCGCGGAACCACCGATCTTAACTATGGCTACACCTTC	CASSQGVRGTTDLNYGYTF
-	TRBV18	TRBJ2-3	-	TGTGCCAGCTCACCCACAGATACGCAGTATTTT	CASSPTDTQYF
once	TRBV7-9	TRBJ2-1	-	TGTGCCAGCACCACTGGCGCCTACAATGAGCAGTTCTTC	CASTTGAYNEQFF
-	TRBV5-4	TRBJ2-1	TRBD2	TGTGCCAGCAGCTTGGGACTAGCGGGAGGCGGGGAGCAGTTCTTC	CASSLGLAGGGEQFF
few	TRBV5-1	TRBJ1-2	TRBD1	TGCGCCAGCAGCTGGGACAGTGACTATGGCTACACCTTC	CASSWDSDYGYTF
-	TRBV4-1	TRBJ1-3	-	TGCGCCAGCAGCCAAGGGCCGACCCTCTCTGGAAACACCATATATTTT	CASSQGPTLSGNTIYF
-	TRBV6-6	TRBJ2-7	TRBD1	TGTGCCAGCAGTTCCCAGACAGGGAAGAACTACGAGCAGTACTTC	CASSSQTGKNYEQYF
-	TRBV6-6	TRBJ2-7	TRBD2	TGTGCCAGCAGTTACGGCGGGAGCCTCACCTACGAGCAGTACTTC	CASSYGGSLTYEQYF
-	TRBV7-9	TRBJ2-1	TRBD2	TGTGCCAGCAGCTTCCCCGGGACTAGAGGCAATGAGCAGTTCTTC	CASSFPGTRGNEQFF
-	TRBV5-4	TRBJ2-5	-	TGTGCCAGCAGCTCACACGGCGAAGAGACCCAGTACTTC	CASSSHGEETQYF
few	TRBV6-5	TRBJ1-3	-	TGTGCCAGCAGTTACAGGGTTTTTGGAAACACCATATATTTT	CASSYRVFGNTIYF
-	TRBV5-1	TRBJ2-7	-	TGCGCCAGCAGCTTGGCAGGGGATGACTACGAGCAGTACTTC	CASSLAGDDYEQYF
-	TRBV9	TRBJ1-5	-	TGTGCCAGCAGCGCCCCTGACAGCCCAAATTATCCCCAGCATTTT	CASSAPDSPNYPQHF
-	TRBV7-9	TRBJ2-4	-	TGTGCCAGCAGCTTAGGTCTTGCTGAAGCGGACATTCAGTACTTC	CASSLGLAEADIQYF
-	TRBV6-5	TRBJ2-3	-	TGTGCCAGCAGTAGCGGGAGCACAGATACGCAGTATTTT	CASSSGSTDTQYF
-	TRBV11-2	TRBJ2-7	-	TGTGCCAGCAGCTTAGGGGGCTGGCAGTACTTC	CASSLGGWQYF
once	TRBV5-1	TRBJ2-5	TRBD1	TGCGCCAGCAGCCCAGGACAGGAGAGCCTCCAAGAGACCCAGTACTTC	CASSPGQESLQETQYF
-	TRBV7-9	TRBJ1-3	-	TGTGCCAGCAGCTTATCAGTAGCCTCTGGAAACACCATATATTTT	CASSLSVASGNTIYF
-	TRBV27	TRBJ1-4	-	TGTGCCAGCGGCCCGCTTGCAACTAATGAAAAACTGTTTTTT	CASGPLATNEKLFF
-	TRBV9	TRBJ2-3	TRBD2	TGTGCCAGCGCTACTAGCGCCCTAGATACGCAGTATTTT	CASATSALDTQYF
-	TRBV5-1	TRBJ2-6	TRBD1	TGCGCCAGCAGCTACCACCGGGACAGGGTACAGATTGGGGCCAACGTCCTGACTTTC	CASSYHRDRVQIGANVLTF
-	TRBV5-1	TRBJ2-3	TRBD1	TGCGCCAGCAGCTTGGGGGACAGGCCCCACGATACGCAGTATTTT	CASSLGDRPHDTQYF